Given below is one TCR beta chain in context. Its antigen is not known. The record originates from a study of PD-1 blockade in classical Hodgkin lymphoma. The time point here: cycle 4 day 1 (C4D1), after five to seven weeks of nivolumab. Brentuximab vedotin exposure varied, and every patient relapsed after autologous stem cell transplantation. Overall study findings and caveats: Baseline diversity in complete responders resembled that of newly diagnosed patients. Newly diagnosed patients were reported to start with lower TCR diversity than healthy donors. The authors have not defined what causes the repertoire differences, possibly disease activity or prior therapy.

Per germline, CDR1 SGHTA and CDR2 FQGNSA. CDR3 length: 13 amino acids. The V end lost 5 bases, the J end lost 6 bases, and 13 bases lay between the germline ends. Here immunoSEQ multiplex PCR was the method, and the copy in TCRdb shows in-frame clones only, minus some. The table records tens of thousands of clones, 90% of them present only once. Specimen: peripheral blood mononuclear cells (PBMCs), collected before the fourth cycle of nivolumab. The TCR was taken from a human donor with classical Hodgkin lymphoma. The chain employs TRBV7-2 and TRBJ1-2; the D is unclear. The CDR3 DNA reads as TGTGCCAGCAGCCCCTTTAGTCCAGATGGCTACACCTTC. Amino acid sequence: CASSPFSPDGYTF.